Given below is one TCR beta chain in context. This clone was observed once. Its antigen is not yet known. No base qualities exist here, and no much larger clone lies one base off it. The sample comes from a study of blood T cell repertoires in COVID-19 (TCRdb year 2020). Study-wide context: Collaborator samples came from the United States, Italy and Spain and covered acute and convalescent phases of COVID-19. The dataset comprised deeply sampled blood TCRbeta repertoires from subjects exposed to, actively infected with, or recovered from COVID-19. Samples came from the ongoing ImmuneRACE study (first 160 participants) plus 1,254 subjects from 6 global collaborators. HLA class I and class II types, where available, came from metadata supplied by the sample provider rather than from assay-based typing. The material from the prospective study consisted of cDNA or gDNA derived from T cells, B-cell-depleted T cells, or PBMCs. A freely available public database, intended as a resource for researchers studying the immune response to SARS-CoV-2, is where the repertoires were released. Sample metadata almost always included a de-identified subject ID, COVID-19 status, age in years and sex. Study-wide conclusions, independent of this receptor: The quantity of clinical and demographic metadata differed by source and by participant and was supplied without curation.

Participants in the prospective study were enrolled through a virtual design, were aged about 18 to 100 years, and lived in about two dozen United States geographic areas. Cohort assignment in the prospective study relied on participant-reported clinical history from a screening survey and a study questionnaire. Exposed participants had been in contact with someone with a PCR-confirmed or clinician-diagnosed COVID-19 case within 2 weeks of study entry. Mobile phlebotomists in the prospective study collected whole blood, serum and a nasopharyngeal or oropharyngeal swab from every participant. Additional blood draws and questionnaires over an approximately two-month period could optionally be provided by prospective study participants. Blood samples from the prospective study were shipped frozen or at room temperature prior to DNA extraction. TCRbeta CDR3 regions were amplified from genomic DNA using the immunoSEQ Assay, a bias-controlled multiplex PCR. The source study handled its data this way. Within the assay, amplification of reference gene primers was used to estimate how many nucleated cells each sample contained. To quantify the absolute abundance of each unique TCRbeta CDR3 rearrangement, sequence reads were collapsed and filtered. For each sample, productive Simpson clonality was calculated as the square root of Simpson's diversity index across productive rearrangements. The immuneACCESS repertoire file appears here via TCRdb, limited to in-frame rearrangements. These files lack a portion of the clones; in checked studies, under half of the deficit traces to unresolved V genes, and the cause of the others is not known. From that table come the V and J calls and clone size; the DNA was used to work out D and trimming. In all, the sample holds approximately 400,000 clones, and approximately 91% of those were seen once. The biggest ten clones account for 0.86% of the sample.

Sequencing was carried out using PBMCs or T cells enriched from blood (not recorded which). The sequence was collected from a woman aged 35 to 49 who had been exposed to COVID-19.

Here is the DNA: TGCGCCAGCAGTGAAGCAGGGGCATTCGGAAACACCATATATTTT. Its coded protein is CASSEAGAFGNTIYF. The chain is encoded by TRBV10-2 joined to TRBJ1-3; perhaps TRBD1 is the D gene, with 6 bases matching. The CDR3, from cysteine to phenylalanine, totals 15 residues. The read is trimmed to its CDR3 DNA, 45 bases read in frame from base 1. V and J are truncated by 3 bases and 4 bases respectively, leaving an intervening sequence of 13 bases. From a lookup of the germline V gene, CDR1 and CDR2 are WSHSY and SAAADI.